The T cell receptor beta chain under discussion was sequenced for a study of T cells in women clearing cervical HPV infection. At the level of the study: Case blood was drawn when the lesion was first found; control blood after infection became undetectable. Study outcomes and limitations: It is unknown whether associations predate infection; no effector/memory or HPV-specific sorting. Controls had more TRBV6-7 (about 0.16%) than cases (approximately 0.11%).

Assay: immunoSEQ multiplex PCR; the TCRdb copy retains only in-frame clones and omits some. The sample includes about 21,000 clones. Notes on this clone: Its antigen is not known. The CDR3 end lies 3 residues beyond the end of the read and is filled in from the germline J gene.

Germline V lookup: CDR1 LNHDA, CDR2 SQIVND (reference sequence). Trimming left V 4 bases short and J 0 bases short, with 11 bases between. The CDR3 length is 15 residues. Dot-blot hybridization genotyped cervical HPV amplified with MY09/MY11 PCR. This receptor was obtained from a woman aged 18 to 75 with a cervical HPV16 infection that either progressed to CIN3+ or cleared (not recorded which). This chain connects TRBV19 to TRBJ2-3, with TRBD1 as a possible D gene (7 bases). The specimen was blood buffy coat. CDR3 region: CASSREDRSTDTQYF. The CDR3 bases that were read are TGTGCCAGTAGTAGGGAGGACAGGAGCACAGATACG.